This T cell receptor (beta chain) originates from a study of human T cells and chemical hapten exposure. The time point is: patch test 3, about 24 weeks after DPC sensitization. Treatment denoted: therapeutic diphenylcyclopropenone sensitization with weekly scalp DPC. During construction of the library, unique molecular identifiers were attached to individual cDNA molecules for quantitative, reproducible TCR counting. TCRdb re-called the RACE reads through MiXCR, storing one row per CDR3 protein. The profile shows tens of thousands of distinct CDR3 sequences, around 10% of them singletons. The germline V gene encodes CDR1 MNHEY and CDR2 SVGAGI. There are 13 residues in the CDR3. Trimming left V 7 bases short and J 3 bases short, with 12 bases between. Details on this clonotype: Its specificity is unknown.

Whole-study findings and limits: With patch test score, the counts of PT1 expanded TCRs showed a positive correlation.

The sequencing used whole blood, collected in connection with sensitization to the hapten diphenylcyclopropenone (DPC). The V gene is TRBV6-5, the J gene TRBJ1-1, with D tentatively TRBD1 (5 bases). The clonotype was recovered from a woman aged 50 to 60 with alopecia areata. Some clones in this sample may be carry-over from other donors' samples. The DNA for the CDR3 is TGTGCCAGCAACCCCGGGGCATACACTGAAGCTTTCTTT. Its translation is CASNPGAYTEAFF.